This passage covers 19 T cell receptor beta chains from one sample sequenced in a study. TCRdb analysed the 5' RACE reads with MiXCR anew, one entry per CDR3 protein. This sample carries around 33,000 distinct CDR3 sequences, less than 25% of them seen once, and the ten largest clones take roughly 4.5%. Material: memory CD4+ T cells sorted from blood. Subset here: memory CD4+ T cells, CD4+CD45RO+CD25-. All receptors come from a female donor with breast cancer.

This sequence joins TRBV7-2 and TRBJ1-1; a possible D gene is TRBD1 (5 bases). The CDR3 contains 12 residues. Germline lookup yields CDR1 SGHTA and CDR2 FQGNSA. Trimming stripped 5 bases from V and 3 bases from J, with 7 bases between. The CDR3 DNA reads TGTGCCAGCAGCAGGGGAGACACTGAAGCTTTCTTT. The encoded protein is CASSRGDTEAFF.

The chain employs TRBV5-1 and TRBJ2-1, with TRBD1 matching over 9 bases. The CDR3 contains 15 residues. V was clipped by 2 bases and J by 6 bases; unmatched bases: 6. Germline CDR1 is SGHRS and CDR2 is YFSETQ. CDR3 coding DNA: TGCGCCAGCAGCTTTGGACAGGGGTCCCTCAATGAGCAGTTCTTC. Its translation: CASSFGQGSLNEQFF.

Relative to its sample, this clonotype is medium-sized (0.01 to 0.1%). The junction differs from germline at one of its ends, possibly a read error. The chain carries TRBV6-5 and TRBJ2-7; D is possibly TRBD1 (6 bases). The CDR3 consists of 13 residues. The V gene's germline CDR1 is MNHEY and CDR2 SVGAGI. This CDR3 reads CASSNSGEWKQYF. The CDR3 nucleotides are TGTGCCAGCAGTAACTCAGGGGAGTGGAAGCAGTACTTC.

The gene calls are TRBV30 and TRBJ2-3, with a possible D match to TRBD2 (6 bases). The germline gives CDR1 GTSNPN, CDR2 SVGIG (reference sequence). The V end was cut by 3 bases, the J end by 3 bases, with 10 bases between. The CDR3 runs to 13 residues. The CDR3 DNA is TGTGCCTGGAGGGGCAGCGGGACAGATACGCAGTATTTT. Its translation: CAWRGSGTDTQYF.

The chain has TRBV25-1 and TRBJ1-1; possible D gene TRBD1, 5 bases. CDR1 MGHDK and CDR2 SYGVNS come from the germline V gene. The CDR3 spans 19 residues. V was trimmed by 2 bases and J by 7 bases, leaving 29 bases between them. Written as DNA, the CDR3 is TGTGCCAGCAGTGAACTGGGCAAGGGGTTTGATAGTTTTCTCCATGAAGCTTTCTTT. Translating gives CASSELGKGFDSFLHEAFF.

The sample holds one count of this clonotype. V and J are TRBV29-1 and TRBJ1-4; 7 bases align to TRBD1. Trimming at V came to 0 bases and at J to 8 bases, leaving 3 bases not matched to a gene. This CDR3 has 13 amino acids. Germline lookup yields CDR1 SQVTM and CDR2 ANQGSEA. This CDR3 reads CSVEDGTEEKLFF. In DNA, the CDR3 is TGCAGCGTTGAAGACGGGACAGAAGAAAAACTGTTTTTT.

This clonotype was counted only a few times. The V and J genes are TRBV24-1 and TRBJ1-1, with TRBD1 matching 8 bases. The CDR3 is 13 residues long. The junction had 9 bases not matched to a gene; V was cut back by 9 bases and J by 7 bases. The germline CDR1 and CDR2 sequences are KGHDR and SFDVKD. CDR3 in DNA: TGTGCCACCTCGTTACAGGGGACAGGTGAAGCTTTCTTT. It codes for CATSLQGTGEAFF.

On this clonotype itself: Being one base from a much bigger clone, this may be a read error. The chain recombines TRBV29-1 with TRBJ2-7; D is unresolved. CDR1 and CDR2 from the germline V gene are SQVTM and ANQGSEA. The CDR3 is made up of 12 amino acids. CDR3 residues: CSVETRRYELYF. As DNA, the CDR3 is TGCAGCGTCGAGACTCGGCGCTACGAGCTGTACTTC.

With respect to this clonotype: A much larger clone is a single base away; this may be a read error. The CDR3 bases are TGTGCCAGCAGTTCCATAGAGACAGATATGCAGTATTTT. It yields the protein CASSSIETDMQYF. V gene TRBV6-2 or TRBV6-3 combines with J gene TRBJ2-3; TRBD1 might be the D (5 bases). The CDR3 contains 13 residues. The germline V gene encodes CDR1 MNHEY and CDR2 SVGEGT.

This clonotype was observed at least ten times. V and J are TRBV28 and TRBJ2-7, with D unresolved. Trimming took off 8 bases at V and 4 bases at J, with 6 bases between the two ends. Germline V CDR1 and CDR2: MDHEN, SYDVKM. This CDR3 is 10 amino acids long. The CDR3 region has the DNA TGTGCCAGCGGAACATACGAGCAGTACTTC. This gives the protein CASGTYEQYF.

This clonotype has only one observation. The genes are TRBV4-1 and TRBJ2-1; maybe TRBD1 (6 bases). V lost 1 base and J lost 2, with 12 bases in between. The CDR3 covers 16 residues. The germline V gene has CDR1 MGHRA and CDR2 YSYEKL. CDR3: CASSQVRGGTYNEQFF. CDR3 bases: TGCGCCAGCAGCCAAGTACGAGGGGGAACCTACAATGAGCAGTTCTTC.

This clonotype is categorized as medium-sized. The CDR3 DNA sequence: TGTGCCAGCAGTTTAACGGGTCGCGCAGATACGCAGTATTTT. Protein: CASSLTGRADTQYF. The chain uses TRBV28 and TRBJ2-3; D call uncertain. V was clipped by 2 bases and J by 4 bases, with 10 bases between them. This CDR3 comprises 14 residues. CDR1 and CDR2 (germline): MDHEN, SYDVKM.

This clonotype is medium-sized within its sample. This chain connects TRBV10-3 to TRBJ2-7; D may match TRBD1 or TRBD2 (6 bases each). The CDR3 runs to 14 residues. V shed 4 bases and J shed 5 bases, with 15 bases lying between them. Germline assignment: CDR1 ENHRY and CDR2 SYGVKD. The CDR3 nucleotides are TGTGCCATCAGTGCTGGAGGGGGTTTCCACGAGCAGTACTTC. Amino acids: CAISAGGGFHEQYF.

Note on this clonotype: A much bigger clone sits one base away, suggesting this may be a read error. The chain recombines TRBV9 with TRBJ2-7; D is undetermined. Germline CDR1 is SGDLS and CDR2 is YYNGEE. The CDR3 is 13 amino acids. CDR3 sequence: CASGVRDTYEQYF. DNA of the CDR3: TGTGCCAGCGGCGTAAGGGATACCTACGAGCAGTACTTC. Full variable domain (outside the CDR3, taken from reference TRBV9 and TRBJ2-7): DSGVTQTPKHLITATGQRVTLRCSPRSGDLSVYWYQQSLDQGLQFLIQYYNGEERAKGNILERFSAQQFPDLHSELNLSSLELGDSALYFCASGVRDTYEQYFGPGTRLTVT.

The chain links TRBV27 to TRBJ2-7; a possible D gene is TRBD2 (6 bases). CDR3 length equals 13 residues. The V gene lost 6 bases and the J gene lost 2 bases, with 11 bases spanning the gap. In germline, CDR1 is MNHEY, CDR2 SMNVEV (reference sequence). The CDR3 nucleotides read TGTGCCAGCAGCCGCGGGACTCCCTACGAGCAGTACTTC. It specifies CASSRGTPYEQYF.

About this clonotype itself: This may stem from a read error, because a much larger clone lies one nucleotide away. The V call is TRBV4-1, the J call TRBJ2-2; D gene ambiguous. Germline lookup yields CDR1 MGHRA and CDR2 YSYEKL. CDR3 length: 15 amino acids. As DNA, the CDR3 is TGCGCCGGCAGCCCCCCCGACGTCATGACCGGGGAGCTGTTTTTT. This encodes CAGSPPDVMTGELFF.

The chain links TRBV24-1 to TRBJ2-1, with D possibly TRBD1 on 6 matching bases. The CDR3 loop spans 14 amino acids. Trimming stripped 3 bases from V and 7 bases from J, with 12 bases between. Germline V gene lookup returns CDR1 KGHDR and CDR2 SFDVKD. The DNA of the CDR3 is TGTGCCACCAGTGATCCTGACAGGTCAAATGAGCAGTTCTTC. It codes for CATSDPDRSNEQFF.

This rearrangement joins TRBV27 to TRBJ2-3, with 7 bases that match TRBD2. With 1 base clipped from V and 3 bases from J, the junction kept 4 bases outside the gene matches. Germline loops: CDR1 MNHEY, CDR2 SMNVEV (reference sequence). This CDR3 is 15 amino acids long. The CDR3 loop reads CASSLWDSGTDTQYF. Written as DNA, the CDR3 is TGTGCCAGCAGTTTATGGGATAGCGGGACAGATACGCAGTATTTT.

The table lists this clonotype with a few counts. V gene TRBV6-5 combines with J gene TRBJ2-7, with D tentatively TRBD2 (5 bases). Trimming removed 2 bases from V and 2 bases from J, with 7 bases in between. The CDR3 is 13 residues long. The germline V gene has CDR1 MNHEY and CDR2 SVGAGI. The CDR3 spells CASSYASPYEQYF. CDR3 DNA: TGTGCCAGCAGTTACGCTAGCCCCTACGAGCAGTACTTC.